A selection of T cell receptor beta chains follows, all from one sample in a study of tumor-infiltrating lymphocytes in localized non-small cell lung cancer. The assay was immunoSEQ multiplex PCR, and TCRdb's table has in-frame clones only and misses some. This table has several thousand clones, 70% to 80% appearing once. What was sequenced was uninvolved lung tissue not adjacent to the tumor. The receptors here all came from a human donor with non-small cell lung cancer. Each CDR3 is given with its conserved first and last residue. D genes are given only for firm matches. Size is stated for part of the rows, as once, few or many counts, or as a class when the clone is expanded.

clone size | D gene | J gene | CDR3 length | V gene | CDR3 protein | CDR3 DNA
once | . | TRBJ2-2 | 16 | TRBV14 | CASSPLGTVAPGELFF | TGTGCCAGCAGCCCTCTGGGAACCGTCGCGCCCGGGGAGCTGTTTTTT
. | . | TRBJ1-2 | 14 | TRBV6-5 | CASSREKGTYGYTF | TGTGCCAGCAGCAGAGAAAAGGGGACCTATGGCTACACCTTC
. | . | TRBJ1-1 | 15 | TRBV9 | CASSTSPFRDTEAFF | TGTGCCAGCAGTACGAGCCCTTTCAGGGACACTGAAGCTTTCTTT
. | . | TRBJ2-5 | 13 | TRBV6-1 | CASSDGSEETQYF | TGTGCCAGCAGTGACGGGAGTGAGGAGACCCAGTACTTC
. | TRBD2 | TRBJ2-5 | 15 | TRBV5-1 | CASSLVTSGAETQYF | TGCGCCAGCAGCTTGGTGACTAGCGGGGCGGAGACCCAGTACTTC
. | TRBD2 | TRBJ2-7 | 15 | TRBV6-5 | CASSSRPSGGYEQYF | TGTGCCAGCAGTTCTCGTCCTAGCGGGGGTTACGAGCAGTACTTC
. | . | TRBJ1-3 | 15 | TRBV9 | CASSVGGNSGNTIYF | TGTGCCAGCAGCGTAGGAGGTAACTCTGGAAACACCATATATTTT
. | . | TRBJ2-7 | 13 | TRBV6-5 | CASSRGDSNEQYF | TGTGCCAGCAGTCGGGGCGACTCCAACGAGCAGTACTTC
. | TRBD2 | TRBJ2-1 | 19 | TRBV5-4 | CASSPTSGGARNSYNEQFF | TGTGCCAGCAGCCCGACTAGCGGGGGGGCCCGAAACTCCTACAATGAGCAGTTCTTC
few | . | TRBJ2-5 | 13 | TRBV18 | CASSPVSGETQYF | TGTGCCAGCTCACCGGTCTCAGGGGAGACCCAGTACTTC
few | . | TRBJ1-2 | 13 | TRBV7-2 | CASSLGHEGGYTF | TGTGCCAGCAGCTTGGGACACGAAGGGGGCTACACCTTC
. | . | TRBJ1-2 | 14 | TRBV14 | CASSQGTANYGYTF | TGTGCCAGCAGCCAGGGGACCGCTAACTATGGCTACACCTTC
. | TRBD1 | TRBJ2-1 | 13 | TRBV2 | CASSLGTGGEQFF | TGTGCCAGCAGCCTCGGGACAGGGGGCGAGCAGTTCTTC
. | . | TRBJ2-1 | 13 | TRBV7-2 | CASSLAGGVEQFF | TGTGCCAGCAGCTTAGCAGGGGGAGTTGAGCAGTTCTTC
. | . | TRBJ2-1 | 13 | TRBV7-2 | CASSPFPGEGQFF | TGTGCCAGCAGCCCCTTCCCCGGGGAAGGTCAGTTCTTC
medium-sized | TRBD1 | TRBJ2-1 | 15 | TRBV5-4 | CASREQGGSYNEQFF | TGTGCCAGCAGAGAACAGGGGGGCTCCTACAATGAGCAGTTCTTC
large | . | TRBJ1-1 | 16 | TRBV4-3 | CASSPRLGGRNTEAFF | TGCGCCAGCAGCCCCCGGTTAGGGGGGAGGAACACTGAAGCTTTCTTT
. | . | TRBJ2-7 | 14 | TRBV12-5 | CASGLGRAAYEQYF | TGTGCTAGTGGTTTGGGCAGGGCGGCCTACGAGCAGTACTTC
. | . | TRBJ2-7 | 13 | TRBV6-5 | CASSYPGSYEQYF | TGTGCCAGCAGTTACCCAGGGTCCTACGAGCAGTACTTC
. | . | TRBJ2-5 | 17 | TRBV19 | CASSMVKGTLGQETQYF | TGTGCCAGTAGTATGGTAAAGGGTACACTAGGACAAGAGACCCAGTACTTC
. | . | TRBJ2-3 | 14 | TRBV30 | CAWKVASSTDTQYF | TGTGCCTGGAAGGTGGCGTCTAGCACAGATACGCAGTATTTT
. | TRBD1 | TRBJ1-3 | 17 | TRBV7-8 | CASRPNPGTGDGNTIYF | TGTGCCAGCAGGCCAAACCCGGGGACAGGGGACGGAAACACCATATATTTT
. | . | TRBJ1-1 | 15 | TRBV11-1 | CASSLLSGPNTEAFF | TGTGCCAGCAGCTTACTTTCTGGACCGAACACTGAAGCTTTCTTT
once | . | TRBJ2-7 | 13 | TRBV7-7 | CASSLAPSAEQYF | TGTGCTAGCAGCTTAGCGCCCTCCGCCGAGCAGTACTTC
. | . | TRBJ1-2 | 13 | TRBV28 | CASSRGGGVGYTF | TGTGCCAGCAGTCGTGGCGGGGGCGTGGGCTACACCTTC